Shown below are 24 T cell receptor beta chains from a single sample sequenced in a study of blood T cells in healthy people across ages. The use of a sample-barcoded 5' primer and a J-beta primer mix characterized a second PCR of about 6 to 11 cycles. TCRdb itself ran the 5' RACE reads through MiXCR, one entry per CDR3 protein. The sample holds hundreds of thousands of distinct CDR3 sequences, 44% seen once. Sequencing was carried out using blood. These receptor sequences come from a man aged 60-69 years in good health.

This chain joins TRBV28 and TRBJ1-4, with TRBD1 matching 9 bases. Germline lookup yields CDR1 MDHEN and CDR2 SYDVKM. CDR3 length: 17 residues. V lost 4 bases to trimming and J lost 4 bases; unmatched junction nucleotides: 10. In DNA, the CDR3 is TGTGCCAGCAGTTGGGGGACAGGGAGGCGGTTTAATGAAAAACTGTTTTTT. Translated: CASSWGTGRRFNEKLFF.

Regarding this clonotype: Germline and junction disagree at one end, which may indicate a read error. The V call is TRBV3-1, the J call TRBJ2-4; 10 bases are shared with TRBD2. The J call may be wrong; the DNA end is better matched by TRBJ2-7. The CDR3 totals 16 residues. The germline gives CDR1 LGHDT, CDR2 YNNKEL (reference sequence). CDR3 region: CASGQAVLAGSYEQYF. CDR3 DNA sequence: TGTGCCAGCGGCCAAGCGGTACTAGCGGGATCGTACGAGCAGTACTTC.

This clonotype has only a few counts. The CDR3 spells CASSPQGGGYEQYF. CDR3 bases: TGTGCCAGCAGTCCTCAGGGAGGCGGCTACGAGCAGTACTTC. V gene TRBV27 combines with J gene TRBJ2-7, with D tentatively TRBD2 (6 bases). There are 14 residues in the CDR3. V was pared by 5 bases and J by 3 bases, with 14 bases between. In germline, CDR1 is MNHEY, CDR2 SMNVEV (reference sequence).

The rearrangement uses TRBV2 and TRBJ2-7; a weak D match, TRBD1 (5 bases). The CDR3 contains 13 residues. The germline V gene has CDR1 SNHLY and CDR2 FYNNEI. Trimming cost V 6 bases and J 5 bases, with 14 bases left between them. The CDR3 DNA is TGTGCCAGCAGCCCCCAGGGTATCCACGAGCAGTACTTC. Protein product: CASSPQGIHEQYF. Drawing the rest from reference TRBV2 and TRBJ2-7, the complete variable domain is EPEVTQTPSHQVTQMGQEVILRCVPISNHLYFYWYRQILGQKVEFLVSFYNNEISEKSEIFDDQFSVERPDGSNFTLKIRSTKLEDSAMYFCASSPQGIHEQYFGPGTRLTVT.

The chain couples TRBV4-3 to TRBJ2-1, with 9 bases fitting TRBD1. CDR1 and CDR2 from the germline V gene are LGHNA and YSLEER. This CDR3 region has 16 residues. With 4 bases clipped from V and 7 bases from J, the junction kept 11 bases outside the gene matches. The CDR3 bases are TGCGCCAGCAGCCCCGGGACAGGGTTCTTAATGAATGAGCAGTTCTTC. It encodes CASSPGTGFLMNEQFF.

Remarks on this clonotype: The conserved phenylalanine or tryptophan is not found at the CDR3 terminus, so this likely reflects a read error. Because the CDR3's place on the DNA is in doubt, the DNA is left out and the CDR3 is given as listed by TCRdb. CDR3 in amino acids: CASSMVAGGLNEQFI. The V and J genes are TRBV7-9 and TRBJ2-1; the D call TRBD2 from the table was never checked on the DNA. The CDR3 contains 15 residues when both ends are counted. CDR1 SEHNR and CDR2 FQNEAQ come from the germline V gene (reference sequence).

The chain has TRBV7-2 and TRBJ2-5; 10 bases match TRBD1. Trimming at V came to 5 bases and at J to 6 bases, leaving 6 bases not matched to a gene. CDR1 is SGHTA and CDR2 is FQGNSA in the germline V gene. The CDR3 consists of 14 residues. The DNA for the CDR3 is TGTGCCAGCAGCACAGGGACAGGGGACCAGACCCAGTACTTC. Its translation is CASSTGTGDQTQYF.

The V and J genes are TRBV6-2 or TRBV6-3 and TRBJ2-7; D may be TRBD1 (6 bases). The CDR3 length is 14 residues. Germline assignment: CDR1 MNHEY and CDR2 SVGEGT. V was shortened by 5 bases and J by 3 bases, with 14 bases between the two germline ends. This CDR3 is CASSAGTSIYEQYF. CDR3 nucleotide sequence: TGTGCCAGCAGTGCCGGGACATCTATCTACGAGCAGTACTTC.

In its sample, this clonotype was seen a few times. CDR3 DNA sequence: TGTGCCAGCACGTCTCAAGGGACAGCCTCCTACAATGAGCAGTTCTTC. It codes for CASTSQGTASYNEQFF. This chain connects TRBV12-3 or TRBV12-4 to TRBJ2-1, with 7 bases aligning to TRBD1. Trimming at V came to 7 bases and at J to 0 bases, leaving 9 bases not matched to a gene. This CDR3 region has 16 residues.

This chain uses TRBV6-2 or TRBV6-3 with TRBJ2-1, with D uncertain. Germline-derived CDR1 and CDR2 are MNHEY and SVGEGT. V was trimmed by 2 bases and J by 10 bases, leaving 9 bases between them. The CDR3 consists of 12 residues. For the CDR3, the DNA is TGTGCCAGCAGTTACGTCTCAATAGAGCAGTTCTTC. This translates into CASSYVSIEQFF.

There are a few counts of this clonotype. The chain links TRBV13 to TRBJ2-1; 9 nucleotides agree with TRBD1. The CDR3 totals 19 residues. V dropped 6 bases and J dropped 0; count of bases not matched to a gene: 15. Germline V CDR1 and CDR2: PRHDT, FYEKMQ (reference sequence). CDR3 sequence reads: CASRRERDRAPSSYNEQFF. The CDR3, as DNA: TGTGCCAGCAGACGCGAAAGGGACAGGGCCCCCAGCTCCTACAATGAGCAGTTCTTC.

This clonotype was recorded once. This chain links TRBV6-2 or TRBV6-3 with TRBJ2-3; 8 nucleotides align to TRBD1. CDR3 size: 15 residues. From germline, CDR1 is MNHEY and CDR2 SVGEGT. V lost 7 bases and J lost 6; bases outside the gene matches: 12. This chain's CDR3 is CASTQTGVRSDTQYF. The CDR3 coding sequence is TGTGCCAGCACCCAGACAGGGGTTAGGTCGGATACGCAGTATTTT.

The rearrangement links TRBV15 to TRBJ2-7, with 10 bases lining up with TRBD1. The CDR3 sequence is 16 residues long. Trimming cost V 4 bases and J 2 bases; bases outside gene matches: 8. Germline CDR1 LNHNV, CDR2 YYDKDF (reference sequence). The CDR3 sequence is CATSNRDRGYTYEQYF. The CDR3 DNA follows: TGTGCCACCAGCAACAGGGACAGGGGCTATACCTACGAGCAGTACTTC. The whole variable domain, remainder taken from reference TRBV15 and TRBJ2-7, is DAMVIQNPRYQVTQFGKPVTLSCSQTLNHNVMYWYQQKSSQAPKLLFHYYDKDFNNEADTPDNFQSRRPNTSFCFLDIRSPGLGDTAMYLCATSNRDRGYTYEQYFGPGTRLTVT.

The chain couples TRBV12-3 or TRBV12-4 to TRBJ1-1; TRBD1 might be the D (6 bases). The CDR3 extends over 16 amino acids. Deletions cut 3 bases from V and 8 bases from J, with 22 bases between. DNA for the CDR3: TGTGCCAGCAGTTTTTCCGCCCCGGGGGCCCCCGGGGAAGCTTTCTTT. Translation gives CASSFSAPGAPGEAFF.

This clonotype was seen a few times. The rearrangement joins TRBV20-1 to TRBJ2-4; D possibly corresponds to TRBD2 (7 bases). Near its end, the DNA agrees better with TRBJ2-7, so the J call may be wrong. Germline CDR1 is DFQATT and CDR2 is SNEGSKA (reference sequence). The CDR3 runs 14 residues. CDR3 residues: CSAGGGTTYYEQYF. Here the CDR3 DNA reads TGCAGTGCTGGGGGGGGGACAACTTACTACGAGCAGTACTTC.

The V gene is TRBV6-2 or TRBV6-3, the J gene TRBJ2-7; TRBD1 or TRBD2 may be the D gene (6 bases each). The CDR3 runs 16 residues. Trimming pared 0 bases from V and 2 bases from J, leaving 14 bases between. Germline V CDR1 and CDR2: MNHEY, SVGEGT. The CDR3 loop reads CASSYSGHGGPYEQYF. CDR3 sequence (DNA): TGTGCCAGCAGTTACTCGGGTCACGGGGGCCCCTACGAGCAGTACTTC.

This clonotype was picked up many times. The V gene is TRBV4-3, the J gene TRBJ1-2; the D gene is possibly TRBD1 (5 bases). Germline assignment: CDR1 LGHNA and CDR2 YSLEER. The CDR3 has 15 residues. The ends were cut back, 0 bases at V and 0 bases at J, with 8 bases in the middle. The CDR3 loop reads CASSQEMDTNYGYTF. CDR3 DNA: TGCGCCAGCAGCCAAGAGATGGACACTAACTATGGCTACACCTTC.

This clonotype was counted only a few times. The chain carries TRBV27 and TRBJ2-5, with 9 bases that match TRBD1. The CDR3 totals 13 residues. CDR1 and CDR2 (germline): MNHEY, SMNVEV (reference sequence). The trim removed 6 bases at V and 6 bases at J, leaving 5 bases unmatched. The CDR3 nucleotides read TGTGCCAGCAGCACCGACAGGGGGAAGACCCAGTACTTC. Protein product: CASSTDRGKTQYF.

The chain joins TRBV6-5 to TRBJ2-1; a weak D match, TRBD2 (6 bases). V was trimmed by 6 bases and J by 4 bases, leaving 10 bases between them. The germline gives CDR1 MNHEY, CDR2 SVGAGI. The CDR3 loop spans 13 amino acids. CDR3 coding DNA: TGTGCCAGCAGCGGGGGTTGGTACAATGAGCAGTTCTTC. Translated, it gives CASSGGWYNEQFF.

The CDR3 spells CATKTGEGSPLHF. The CDR3 DNA reads TGTGCCACCAAGACAGGGGAAGGTTCACCCCTCCACTTT. The V gene is TRBV6-5, the J gene TRBJ1-6; the match to TRBD1 covers 8 bases. The CDR3 totals 13 residues. V was clipped by 10 bases and J by 9 bases; unmatched bases: 8. Germline CDR1 and CDR2: MNHEY and SVGAGI.

This clonotype occurred once. This chain joins TRBV13 and TRBJ1-1; weak D call: TRBD1 (5 bases). V was trimmed by 5 bases and J by 1 base, leaving 23 bases between them. The CDR3 covers 18 residues. Germline V gene data show CDR1 as PRHDT and CDR2 as FYEKMQ (reference sequence). DNA of the CDR3: TGTGCCAGCAGCGCACGACCTAAATTTTCGGGACGGAACACTGAAGCTTTCTTT. Translated, it gives CASSARPKFSGRNTEAFF.

This clonotype has more than one count but fewer than ten. V is TRBV7-2 and J is TRBJ2-2; 13 positions agree with TRBD2. With V trimmed by 5 bases and J by 0 bases, 6 bases remained unmatched. The CDR3 is 18 amino acids. The germline CDR1 and CDR2 sequences are SGHTA and FQGNSA. CDR3 in DNA: TGTGCCAGCAGCCTAGGACTAGCGGGGGACGCGAACACCGGGGAGCTGTTTTTT. Amino acid sequence: CASSLGLAGDANTGELFF.

This clonotype was recorded many times. The chain is built from TRBV5-1 and TRBJ2-5; D ambiguous. The germline V and J ends were trimmed by 4 bases and 1 base, with 8 bases remaining between them. This CDR3 region has 13 residues. The germline V gene encodes CDR1 SGHRS and CDR2 YFSETQ. The CDR3: CASSAGPQETQYF. The CDR3 DNA is TGCGCCAGCAGCGCCGGACCCCAAGAGACCCAGTACTTC.

V and J are TRBV6-2 or TRBV6-3 and TRBJ1-5; no definite D call. The germline V gene encodes CDR1 MNHEY and CDR2 SVGEGT. Trimming left V 2 bases short and J 1 base short, with 3 bases between. CDR3 length: 13 residues. The DNA of the CDR3 is TGTGCCAGCAGTTACCCGAGCAATCAGCCCCAGCATTTT. Residues: CASSYPSNQPQHF.